One T cell receptor beta chain is described in this entry. The antigen remains unidentified. The junction shows a germline mismatch at one end, possibly a read error. Primers for the PCR totalled 60 Vbeta and 13 Jbeta. TCRdb's table, derived via immunoSEQ multiplex PCR, lists solely in-frame clones and lacks some. The sample includes around 130,000 clones, 83% of them seen just once. The data were taken from a study of cytomegalovirus exposure and HLA in healthy donors. This CDR3 has 12 residues. Germline CDR1 reads SSHAT; CDR2 reads FNYEAQ (reference sequence). Study results and limitations: Roughly uniform depth of sequencing across donors was assumed in presence/absence analyses.

The origin of this receptor is a girl aged 2 to 9 in good health and CMV-seronegative. The chain recombines TRBV7-7 with TRBJ2-5; no clear D. The J call may be mistaken, given a closer DNA end match to TRBJ2-7. Input material: PBMCs. CDR3 sequence reads: CASSPPPYEQYF. The CDR3 DNA reads TGTGCTAGCAGCCCGCCCCCCTACGAGCAGTACTTC.